One sample yielded the 25 T cell receptor beta chains listed below, sequenced in a study of cytomegalovirus exposure and HLA in healthy donors. Both 60 Vbeta primers and 13 Jbeta primers went into the PCR. Profiling relied on immunoSEQ multiplex PCR, and the TCRdb table lists in-frame clones only, not all of them. The sample lists 200,000 to 250,000 clones; more than 65% were seen once. The sequencing sample was made of PBMCs. The receptors derive from a woman aged 30 to 39 in good health and CMV-seronegative.

The V call is TRBV29-1, the J call TRBJ1-5; D is undetermined. With 6 bases removed from V and 0 bases from J, the gap between germline ends came to 18 bases. Germline V gives CDR1 SQVTM, CDR2 ANQGSEA. This CDR3 has 16 residues. The CDR3 protein is CSVQRETQYSNQPQHF. The CDR3, as DNA: TGCAGCGTGCAGCGGGAGACACAGTATAGCAATCAGCCCCAGCATTTT. Filled out from reference TRBV29-1 and TRBJ1-5, the complete variable domain reads SAVISQKPSRDICQRGTSLTIQCQVDSQVTMMFWYRQQPGQSLTLIATANQGSEATYESGFVIDKFPISRPNLTFSTLTVSNMSPEDSSIYLCSVQRETQYSNQPQHFGDGTRLSIL.

The V gene is TRBV6-5, the J gene TRBJ2-7, with a weak D call TRBD1 (5 bases). The CDR3 runs 14 residues. Germline CDR1 reads MNHEY; CDR2 reads SVGAGI. The V end lost 4 bases, the J end lost 6 bases, and 16 bases lay between the germline ends. The CDR3 reads CASSFSRTQGEQYF. CDR3 nucleotides: TGTGCCAGCAGTTTTTCTCGGACACAAGGCGAGCAGTACTTC.

This clone was detected a few times. The chain links TRBV11-2 to TRBJ1-1; TRBD1 aligns across 7 bases. From germline, CDR1 is SGHAT and CDR2 FQNNGV. The CDR3 spans 14 residues. Trimming at V came to 5 bases and at J to 3 bases, leaving 6 bases not matched to a gene. The DNA of the CDR3 is TGTGCCAGCAGCCCAGGTAGGGGGCACACTGAAGCTTTCTTT. It specifies CASSPGRGHTEAFF. Supplemented by reference TRBV11-2 and TRBJ1-1, the full variable domain reads EAGVAQSPRYKIIEKRQSVAFWCNPISGHATLYWYQQILGQGPKLLIQFQNNGVVDDSQLPKDRFSAERLKGVDSTLKIQPAKLEDSAVYLCASSPGRGHTEAFFGQGTRLTVV.

This chain links TRBV2 with TRBJ2-7, with a weak D call TRBD2 (6 bases). The germline CDR1 and CDR2 sequences are SNHLY and FYNNEI. This CDR3 has 17 amino acids. The V and J ends lost 8 bases and 2 bases respectively, with 25 bases between them. CDR3 DNA sequence: TGTGCCAGCGGAGGAGTTAACCGGGGTGGGGGGACCTACGAGCAGTACTTC. Translated: CASGGVNRGGGTYEQYF. The whole variable domain, filled in from reference TRBV2 and TRBJ2-7, reads EPEVTQTPSHQVTQMGQEVILRCVPISNHLYFYWYRQILGQKVEFLVSFYNNEISEKSEIFDDQFSVERPDGSNFTLKIRSTKLEDSAMYFCASGGVNRGGGTYEQYFGPGTRLTVT.

On this clone itself: The sample carries other DNA sequences with the same CDR3. This sequence joins TRBV7-8 and TRBJ1-1; no firm D call. Germline assignment: CDR1 SGHVS and CDR2 FQNEAQ. The CDR3 is 12 residues long. Trimming shortened V by 1 base and J by 7 bases, and 7 bases separated the two germline ends. The CDR3 DNA is TGTGCCAGCAGCTTAGTAAGAGGTGAAGCTTTCTTT. Translating it yields CASSLVRGEAFF.

This chain joins TRBV9 and TRBJ2-2; D may be TRBD1 (5 bases). Germline V gene data show CDR1 as SGDLS and CDR2 as YYNGEE. CDR3 length: 15 amino acids. V was pared by 0 bases and J by 8 bases, with 14 bases between. The CDR3 coding sequence is TGTGCCAGCAGCGTAGTGAGAGACAGTTCGGGGGAGCTGTTTTTT. It yields the protein CASSVVRDSSGELFF.

The chain combines TRBV5-1 with TRBJ2-1; 10 bases align to TRBD2. Trimming removed 4 bases from V and 6 bases from J; junction bases left unmatched: 13. This CDR3 is built from 17 residues. CDR1 SGHRS and CDR2 YFSETQ come from the germline V gene. CDR3 residues: CASSPGVAGGGVNEQFF. For the CDR3, the DNA is TGCGCCAGCAGCCCCGGAGTAGCGGGAGGTGGGGTCAATGAGCAGTTCTTC.

This clone was observed a few times. The J gene is TRBJ2-5, the V gene TRBV10-3; the D gene is possibly TRBD1 (5 bases). Trimming stripped 10 bases from V and 0 bases from J, with 12 bases between. CDR3 size: 13 residues. Germline V gives CDR1 ENHRY, CDR2 SYGVKD. CDR3 coding DNA: TGTGCCACCTCCGAGGACAACCAAGAGACCCAGTACTTC. It specifies CATSEDNQETQYF.

The gene calls are TRBV19 and TRBJ2-5; 14 bases are a match to TRBD2. From germline, CDR1 is LNHDA and CDR2 SQIVND (reference sequence). Germline trimming cut 5 bases from V and 5 bases from J; bases unmatched to any gene: 4. CDR3 length: 15 residues. This CDR3 reads CASSSGTSGSETQYF. CDR3 nucleotide sequence: TGTGCCAGTAGTTCCGGGACTAGCGGGAGTGAGACCCAGTACTTC.

This clone was seen more than once but under ten times. The V gene is TRBV19, the J gene TRBJ2-7, with 8 bases aligning to TRBD1. Germline V gene lookup returns CDR1 LNHDA and CDR2 SQIVND (reference sequence). V trimming: 5 bases; J trimming: 2 bases; junction bases outside the gene matches: 8. This CDR3 has 15 amino acids. CDR3 region: CASSEDRGGTYEQYF. CDR3 coding DNA: TGTGCCAGTAGTGAAGACAGGGGAGGTACCTACGAGCAGTACTTC.

The rearrangement links TRBV6-6 to TRBJ2-7; 13 nucleotides line up with TRBD2. Germline CDR1 MNHNY, CDR2 SVGAGI (reference sequence). J lost 2 bases, V lost 8 bases, and 3 bases had no gene match. The CDR3 extends over 14 amino acids. CDR3 DNA: TGTGCCAGCGGGACTAGCGGGGACGCCTACGAGCAGTACTTC. Residues: CASGTSGDAYEQYF.

The rearrangement joins TRBV19 to TRBJ2-4; 8 bases are shared with TRBD2. The CDR3 is made up of 14 amino acids. Germline V lookup: CDR1 LNHDA, CDR2 SQIVND (reference sequence). V gave up 7 bases and J gave up 5 bases; unmatched junction bases: 7. The CDR3 is CASNGPAGENIQYF. As DNA, the CDR3 is TGTGCCAGTAATGGTCCAGCGGGGGAAAACATTCAGTACTTC.

The chain links TRBV4-2 to TRBJ2-2; maybe TRBD2 (6 bases). Germline CDR1 LGHNA, CDR2 YNFKEQ. This CDR3 region has 16 residues. Trimming pared 4 bases from V and 4 bases from J, leaving 16 bases between. CDR3 bases: TGTGCCAGCAGCCCTCTCCGGGACTCGGGCACCGGGGAGCTGTTTTTT. Amino acid sequence: CASSPLRDSGTGELFF.

The rearrangement joins TRBV30 to TRBJ1-4; D gene ambiguous. V shed 3 bases and J shed 8 bases, with 13 bases lying between them. CDR3 size: 13 residues. Germline V lookup: CDR1 GTSNPN, CDR2 SVGIG (reference sequence). CDR3 DNA sequence: TGTGCCTGGAGCACGGACTTGGGAGAAAAACTGTTTTTT. It codes for CAWSTDLGEKLFF.

V gene TRBV7-9 combines with J gene TRBJ1-1; 7 bases align to TRBD1. Germline V gene data show CDR1 as SEHNR and CDR2 as FQNEAQ (reference sequence). The trim removed 5 bases at V and 0 bases at J, leaving 6 bases unmatched. The CDR3 contains 15 residues. CDR3 region: CASSPTQGMNTEAFF. CDR3 sequence (DNA): TGTGCCAGCAGCCCAACACAGGGGATGAACACTGAAGCTTTCTTT.

The chain combines TRBV7-8 with TRBJ1-1; 7 nucleotides match TRBD1. The CDR3 is 17 amino acids. Germline V gives CDR1 SGHVS, CDR2 FQNEAQ. V lost 5 bases and J lost 0; bases outside the gene matches: 12. Here the CDR3 DNA reads TGTGCCAGCAGCCCCCGGGGACAGAATTTGTTGAACACTGAAGCTTTCTTT. As protein: CASSPRGQNLLNTEAFF.

This clone was observed a handful of times. The chain carries TRBV6-6 and TRBJ1-2; D may be TRBD1 (5 bases). The CDR3 consists of 12 residues. Between the trimmed V and J ends, which lost 7 bases and 6 bases, there was a span of 12 bases. CDR1 is MNHNY and CDR2 is SVGAGI in the germline V gene (reference sequence). The DNA of the CDR3 is TGTGCCAGCACAGGGTTTGGAGATGGCTACACCTTC. It translates to CASTGFGDGYTF.

The chain couples TRBV5-6 to TRBJ2-3; the D gene is possibly TRBD2 (5 bases). CDR1 and CDR2 from the germline V gene are SGHDT and YYEEEE. The CDR3 spans 14 residues. Trimming removed 6 bases from V and 2 bases from J, with 13 bases in between. The CDR3: CASTEGRDTDTQYF. As DNA, the CDR3 is TGTGCCAGCACCGAGGGCCGGGACACAGATACGCAGTATTTT. The whole variable domain, filled in from reference TRBV5-6 and TRBJ2-3, reads DAGVTQSPTHLIKTRGQQVTLRCSPKSGHDTVSWYQQALGQGPQFIFQYYEEEERQRGNFPDRFSGHQFPNYSSELNVNALLLGDSALYLCASTEGRDTDTQYFGPGTRLTVL.

This chain joins TRBV6-1 and TRBJ2-1; D is uncertain. Looked up from germline, CDR1 is MNHNS and CDR2 is SASEGT. CDR3 length: 11 amino acids. V was shortened by 5 bases and J by 8 bases, with 7 bases between the two germline ends. Here the CDR3 reads CASSYADEQFF. The CDR3 DNA follows: TGTGCCAGCAGTTACGCGGATGAGCAGTTCTTC.

The rearrangement uses TRBV19 and TRBJ1-2, with 7 bases identical to TRBD1. The junction had 12 bases not matched to a gene; V was cut back by 7 bases and J by 1 base. Germline V gene sequence: CDR1 LNHDA, CDR2 SQIVND (reference sequence). The length of the CDR3 is 16 residues. The chain's CDR3 is CASTNTPGQINYGYTF. The CDR3 DNA reads as TGTGCCAGTACCAATACGCCGGGACAGATTAACTATGGCTACACCTTC.

The chain is built from TRBV30 and TRBJ2-3; the D is unclear. The V end lost 4 bases, the J end lost 4 bases, and 18 bases lay between the germline ends. CDR3 size: 15 residues. Germline V gives CDR1 GTSNPN, CDR2 SVGIG (reference sequence). This CDR3 is CAWTLGLTESDTQYF. The CDR3 coding sequence is TGTGCCTGGACCCTAGGCTTAACGGAGTCAGATACGCAGTATTTT.

This rearrangement joins TRBV30 to TRBJ2-3; the D gene is possibly TRBD1 (7 bases). V was cut by 7 bases and J by 2 bases, with 19 bases left in between. CDR1 GTSNPN and CDR2 SVGIG come from the germline V gene (reference sequence). The CDR3 extends over 15 amino acids. In DNA, the CDR3 is TGTGCCTCGGGGGTAGGGGACAGTTTCACAGATACGCAGTATTTT. Translating it yields CASGVGDSFTDTQYF.

The gene calls are TRBV6-5 and TRBJ1-1; possible D gene TRBD1, 5 bases. The germline V gene has CDR1 MNHEY and CDR2 SVGAGI. The CDR3 runs 14 residues. V shed 2 bases and J shed 3 bases, with 10 bases lying between them. The CDR3 is CASSYLDTYTEAFF. The CDR3, as DNA: TGTGCCAGCAGTTACCTGGACACTTACACTGAAGCTTTCTTT.

The chain recombines TRBV6-5 with TRBJ2-1; possibly TRBD1 for D (5 bases). CDR1 is MNHEY, CDR2 SVGAGI, per germline. The CDR3 is 14 residues long. V was shortened by 5 bases and J by 0 bases, with 8 bases between the two germline ends. CDR3 sequence: CASSLDSSYNEQFF. DNA of the CDR3: TGTGCCAGCAGTCTAGACAGCTCCTACAATGAGCAGTTCTTC.

The chain is built from TRBV7-2 and TRBJ1-4; maybe TRBD1 (5 bases). CDR3 length: 15 residues. Trimming removed 5 bases from V and 1 base from J, with 11 bases in between. Per the germline V gene, CDR1 is SGHTA and CDR2 is FQGNSA. CDR3 in DNA: TGTGCCAGCAGCCAACAGGTTTTAACTAATGAAAAACTGTTTTTT. This encodes CASSQQVLTNEKLFF.